This entry is about one T cell receptor (beta chain). V was cut by 5 bases and J by 8 bases, with 15 bases left in between. Germline-derived CDR1 and CDR2 are SNHLY and FYNNEI. The CDR3 covers 13 residues. The data stem from a study of blood T cell repertoires in COVID-19. Turning to the study itself: Both acute and convalescent COVID-19 samples were obtained from the United States, Italy and Spain. PBMCs, B-cell-depleted T cells, or T cells provided the cDNA or gDNA that made up the material.

In the original workflow: Cell counts per sample came from amplifying reference gene primers. Libraries were prepared by immunoSEQ multiplex PCR; TCRdb keeps only in-frame clonotypes and omits some of them. That table gives V, J and clone size, and the DNA gave D and trimming. The sample has about 86,000 clones, approximately 88% seen once. The source material was peripheral blood. The chain employs TRBV2 and TRBJ1-2, with D perhaps TRBD1 (6 bases). This clonotype originated in a woman older than 75 with active or convalescent COVID-19. The CDR3 is CASSRDTAGGYTF. In DNA, the CDR3 is TGTGCCAGCAGTAGGGACACAGCAGGAGGCTACACCTTC.